The 23 T cell receptor beta chains reported below all come from one sample, sequenced in a study of cytomegalovirus exposure and HLA in healthy donors. Sequencing was performed with immunoSEQ multiplex PCR; in TCRdb, only in-frame clones are kept and a portion is missing. This sample yields about 140,000 clones, of which around 86% are seen a single time; roughly 9% belongs to the top ten. The specimen was PBMCs. The receptors shown here come from a man younger than 30 in good health and CMV-seropositive.

J is TRBJ1-2 and V is TRBV2; 7 positions match TRBD1. Germline trimming cut 8 bases from V and 8 bases from J; bases unmatched to any gene: 17. CDR3 size: 15 residues. In germline, CDR1 is SNHLY, CDR2 FYNNEI. The CDR3 coding sequence is TGTGCCAGCGTCGACGGCCGGGGACAGTTAGCCGGCTACACCTTC. Translation gives CASVDGRGQLAGYTF.

The chain is built from TRBV28 and TRBJ2-1; the D gene is possibly TRBD2 (5 bases). Trimming took 5 bases from V and 10 from J, leaving 12 bases between them. The CDR3 contains 12 residues. The germline V gene encodes CDR1 MDHEN and CDR2 SYDVKM. CDR3 DNA sequence: TGTGCCAGCAGTCTCGAGGGTTCGGAGCAGTTCTTC. Encoded protein: CASSLEGSEQFF. Complete variable domain (other parts from reference TRBV28 and TRBJ2-1): DVKVTQSSRYLVKRTGEKVFLECVQDMDHENMFWYRQDPGLGLRLIYFSYDVKMKEKGDIPEGYSVSREKKERFSLILESASTNQTSMYLCASSLEGSEQFFGPGTRLTVL.

This chain connects TRBV5-1 to TRBJ2-5; unclear D gene. Germline V gene data show CDR1 as SGHRS and CDR2 as YFSETQ. The CDR3 is 12 amino acids. V gave up 4 bases and J gave up 5 bases, with 9 bases separating them. CDR3 sequence reads: CASSRTEETQYF. The CDR3 nucleotides read TGCGCCAGCAGCCGCACTGAGGAGACCCAGTACTTC.

This chain connects TRBV5-1 to TRBJ1-1, with 9 bases matching TRBD1. Germline V gives CDR1 SGHRS, CDR2 YFSETQ. The CDR3 runs to 14 residues. V dropped 7 bases and J dropped 0; count of bases not matched to a gene: 4. CDR3 in amino acids: CASRTGGLNTEAFF. The CDR3 nucleotides read TGCGCCAGCCGAACAGGGGGCCTGAACACTGAAGCTTTCTTT.

This clone has just one count. The chain combines TRBV18 with TRBJ2-1; D may be TRBD2 (5 bases). The V gene lost 1 base and the J gene lost 9 bases, with 16 bases spanning the gap. Germline CDR1 and CDR2: KGHSH and LQKENI. The CDR3 runs to 15 residues. This CDR3 is CASSPLSREAREQFF. The CDR3 DNA reads TGTGCCAGCTCACCACTCTCGAGGGAAGCCCGTGAGCAGTTCTTC.

This chain connects TRBV7-8 to TRBJ1-2; TRBD1 is a possible D gene (5 bases). Per the germline V gene, CDR1 is SGHVS and CDR2 is FQNEAQ. The V gene lost 4 bases and the J gene lost 4 bases, with 7 bases spanning the gap. This CDR3 has 12 amino acids. In DNA form, the CDR3 reads TGTGCCAGCAGCTCAGGGTCCTATGGCTACACCTTC. Translation gives CASSSGSYGYTF.

This clone was seen only once. J is TRBJ2-7 and V is TRBV11-2; a weak D match, TRBD1 (6 bases). The CDR3 extends over 15 amino acids. The ends were cut back, 3 bases at V and 5 bases at J, with 17 bases in the middle. CDR1 is SGHAT, CDR2 FQNNGV, per germline. The CDR3 is CASSFLGQIRHEQYF. The DNA for the CDR3 is TGTGCCAGCAGCTTTCTGGGACAAATTCGACACGAGCAGTACTTC.

The rearrangement links TRBV4-1 to TRBJ2-5; 8 nucleotides match TRBD1. This CDR3 has 15 amino acids. With 0 bases clipped from V and 3 bases from J, the junction kept 3 bases outside the gene matches. Germline V CDR1 and CDR2: MGHRA, YSYEKL. The CDR3: CASSQDEQGEETQYF. CDR3 nucleotide sequence: TGCGCCAGCAGCCAAGACGAACAGGGGGAAGAGACCCAGTACTTC.

The rearrangement links TRBV27 to TRBJ2-5, with 10 bases aligning to TRBD2. Germline V lookup: CDR1 MNHEY, CDR2 SMNVEV (reference sequence). The CDR3 totals 15 residues. V shed 10 bases, J shed 5 bases, and the junction held 13 bases outside the gene matches. The CDR3, as DNA: TGTGCCACCTCCAAGGGTACTAGCGGGAAGGAGACCCAGTACTTC. Protein: CATSKGTSGKETQYF.

The genes are TRBV5-5 and TRBJ1-1; unclear D gene. CDR1 is SGHKS, CDR2 YYEKEE, per germline (reference sequence). The CDR3 spans 15 residues. V lost 0 bases and J 4 bases, leaving 13 bases between the germline ends. This CDR3 reads CASSLAVAGPTEAFF. In DNA form, the CDR3 reads TGTGCCAGCAGCTTGGCCGTGGCTGGGCCCACTGAAGCTTTCTTT.

The CDR3: CAWGPQWGAAAFF. CDR3 nucleotide sequence: TGTGCCTGGGGGCCCCAGTGGGGAGCCGCGGCTTTCTTT. This chain joins TRBV30 and TRBJ1-1; D remains unclear. There are 13 residues in the CDR3. Between the trimmed V and J ends, which lost 5 bases and 11 bases, there was a span of 21 bases. Germline CDR1 reads GTSNPN; CDR2 reads SVGIG (reference sequence).

V gene TRBV28 combines with J gene TRBJ2-7; TRBD2 might be the D (5 bases). There are 13 residues in the CDR3. V gave up 6 bases and J gave up 3 bases, with 12 bases separating them. Germline CDR1 reads MDHEN; CDR2 reads SYDVKM. Here the CDR3 DNA reads TGTGCCAGCAGGCGAGGGAGTTTCTACGAGCAGTACTTC. Encoded protein: CASRRGSFYEQYF. The whole variable domain, filled in from reference TRBV28 and TRBJ2-7, reads DVKVTQSSRYLVKRTGEKVFLECVQDMDHENMFWYRQDPGLGLRLIYFSYDVKMKEKGDIPEGYSVSREKKERFSLILESASTNQTSMYLCASRRGSFYEQYFGPGTRLTVT.

The V call is TRBV29-1, the J call TRBJ1-1; D gene unclear. V was cut by 1 base and J by 4 bases, with 10 bases left in between. CDR1 and CDR2 (germline): SQVTM, ANQGSEA. CDR3 length equals 13 residues. The CDR3 region has the DNA TGCAGCGTTGAAGGCCGGGGTTTCACTGAAGCTTTCTTT. This gives the protein CSVEGRGFTEAFF.

This chain joins TRBV14 and TRBJ2-5, with TRBD1 identical over 8 bases. The trim removed 4 bases at V and 2 bases at J, leaving 12 bases unmatched. CDR1 is SGHDN and CDR2 is FVKESK in the germline V gene. The CDR3 is 17 residues long. CDR3 sequence (DNA): TGTGCCAGCAGCCCCTCACGAGGCAGGGGGCGTCAAGAGACCCAGTACTTC. Encoded protein: CASSPSRGRGRQETQYF. Based on the CDR3 plus reference TRBV14 and TRBJ2-5, the full variable domain is EAGVTQFPSHSVIEKGQTVTLRCDPISGHDNLYWYRRVMGKEIKFLLHFVKESKQDESGMPNNRFLAERTGGTYSTLKVQPAELEDSGVYFCASSPSRGRGRQETQYFGPGTRLLVL.

J is TRBJ2-3 and V is TRBV15; 11 bases line up with TRBD2. CDR1 is LNHNV, CDR2 YYDKDF, per germline (reference sequence). The CDR3 runs to 16 residues. V shed 1 base and J 4 bases; nucleotides not matched to a gene: 4. In DNA form, the CDR3 reads TGTGCCACCAGCAGAGTAGCGGGGGGGGGTTCAGATACGCAGTATTTT. Translation: CATSRVAGGGSDTQYF.

The chain combines TRBV11-2 with TRBJ2-7; 8 bases match TRBD2. The CDR3 runs to 15 residues. V shed 5 bases, J shed 6 bases, and the junction held 12 bases outside the gene matches. Germline lookup yields CDR1 SGHAT and CDR2 FQNNGV. CDR3 region: CASSPVRTSFPEQYF. The CDR3 bases are TGTGCCAGCAGCCCAGTGAGGACTAGCTTCCCCGAGCAGTACTTC.

This chain uses TRBV9 with TRBJ1-3; the match to TRBD1 covers 8 bases. Losses at the gene ends were 4 bases for V and 0 bases for J; bases not matched to a gene: 3. The CDR3 has 15 residues. CDR1 and CDR2 (germline): SGDLS, YYNGEE. The CDR3 sequence: CASSWTGSSGNTIYF. CDR3 DNA: TGTGCCAGCAGCTGGACAGGGAGCTCTGGAAACACCATATATTTT.

The V and J genes are TRBV29-1 and TRBJ2-1; unclear D gene. The CDR3 runs to 13 residues. V was cut by 4 bases and J by 5 bases, with 12 bases left in between. Germline CDR1 reads SQVTM; CDR2 reads ANQGSEA. The CDR3 DNA follows: TGCAGCGTTGTATGGTTAGATCACAATGAGCAGTTCTTC. It yields the protein CSVVWLDHNEQFF.

This clone has a handful of counts. The chain couples TRBV10-1 to TRBJ2-7; D is possibly TRBD2 (5 bases). This CDR3 contains 13 residues. The germline V gene has CDR1 WNHNN and CDR2 SYGVQD (reference sequence). V shed 6 bases and J shed 6 bases, with 15 bases lying between them. CDR3: CASSPGEGLEQYF. CDR3 bases: TGCGCCAGCAGCCCCGGGGAAGGACTCGAGCAGTACTTC.

The chain uses TRBV30 and TRBJ2-3, with TRBD2 identical over 10 bases. Germline CDR1 reads GTSNPN; CDR2 reads SVGIG (reference sequence). The ends lost 1 base at V and 0 bases at J; junction bases unmatched: 7. This CDR3 spans 17 amino acids. CDR3 amino acids: CAWSAKAGGFSTDTQYF. In DNA form, the CDR3 reads TGTGCCTGGAGTGCCAAAGCGGGGGGGTTTAGCACAGATACGCAGTATTTT. Using reference TRBV30 and TRBJ2-3 for the parts outside the CDR3, the full variable domain is SQTIHQWPATLVQPVGSPLSLECTVEGTSNPNLYWYRQAAGRGLQLLFYSVGIGQISSEVPQNLSASRPQDRQFILSSKKLLLSDSGFYLCAWSAKAGGFSTDTQYFGPGTRLTVL.

This sequence joins TRBV10-2 and TRBJ2-5; possible D gene TRBD2, 5 bases. The CDR3 runs to 13 residues. From germline, CDR1 is WSHSY and CDR2 SAAADI. Trimming took 8 bases from V and 3 from J, leaving 13 bases between them. The CDR3 region is CASGFAGEETQYF. The CDR3 DNA reads TGCGCCAGCGGGTTCGCCGGGGAAGAGACCCAGTACTTC.

The V call is TRBV14, the J call TRBJ2-1; TRBD1 aligns across 7 bases. This CDR3 contains 16 residues. Germline loops: CDR1 SGHDN, CDR2 FVKESK. Unmatched junction bases numbered 7, after V lost 5 bases and J lost 0 bases. DNA for the CDR3: TGTGCCAGCAGCGATACAGGGGTGAGCTCCTACAATGAGCAGTTCTTC. It encodes CASSDTGVSSYNEQFF.

The chain carries TRBV7-6 and TRBJ2-5; tentative D call: TRBD2 (6 bases). CDR1 and CDR2 (germline): SGHVS, FNYEAQ. This CDR3 comprises 15 residues. V was shortened by 5 bases and J by 4 bases, with 17 bases between the two germline ends. CDR3 sequence: CASSLNIPGGETQYF. CDR3 sequence (DNA): TGTGCCAGCAGCCTGAATATACCCGGGGGAGAGACCCAGTACTTC.